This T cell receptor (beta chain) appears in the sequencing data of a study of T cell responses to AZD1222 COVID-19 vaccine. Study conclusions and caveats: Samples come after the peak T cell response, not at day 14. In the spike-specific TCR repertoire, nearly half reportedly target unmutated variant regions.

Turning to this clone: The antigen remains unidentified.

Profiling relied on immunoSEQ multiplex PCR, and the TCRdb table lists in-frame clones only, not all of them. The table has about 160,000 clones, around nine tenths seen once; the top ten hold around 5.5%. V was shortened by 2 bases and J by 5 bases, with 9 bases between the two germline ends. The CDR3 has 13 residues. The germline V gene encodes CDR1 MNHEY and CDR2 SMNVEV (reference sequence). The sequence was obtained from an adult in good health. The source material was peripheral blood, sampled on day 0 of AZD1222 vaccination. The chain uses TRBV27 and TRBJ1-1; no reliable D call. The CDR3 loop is CASSLTDRTEAFF. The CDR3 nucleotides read TGTGCCAGCAGTTTAACCGACCGGACTGAAGCTTTCTTT.